The 7 T cell receptor beta chains below all came from one sample that was sequenced in a study of vaccination and CD4 T cells after COVID-19. Their recognized antigens are unknown. As to treatment: roughly 10-day PBMC culture with coronavirus spike peptide pools or control peptides (ViraFEST assay). With the Oncomine TCR Beta short-read assay, DNA from cultured CD4+ T cells was sequenced. TCRdb recomputed calls from the PCR reads with MiXCR, one row per CDR3 protein. The repertoire holds approximately 12,000 distinct CDR3 sequences, with less than 40% as singletons. The sample comprised cultured CD4+ T cells from blood. All receptors come from a human donor with COVID-19.

A few counts support this clonotype. This CDR3 is CASSQALGSHNQPQHF. The CDR3 DNA reads as TGCGCCAGCAGCCAAGCCTTGGGCAGTCACAATCAGCCCCAGCATTTT. The chain recombines TRBV4-3 with TRBJ1-5; D gene ambiguous. Germline loops: CDR1 LGHNA, CDR2 YSLEER. V lost 1 base and J 3 bases, leaving 13 bases between the germline ends. The CDR3 is made up of 16 amino acids.

The V gene is TRBV6-5, the J gene TRBJ1-1; D not resolved. Per the germline V gene, CDR1 is MNHEY and CDR2 is SVGAGI. CDR3 length: 13 amino acids. V lost 0 bases to trimming and J lost 1 base, with 3 bases between them. The CDR3 sequence: CASSYSKNTEAFF. In DNA, the CDR3 is TGTGCCAGCAGTTACTCGAAGAACACTGAAGCTTTCTTT.

The count of this clonotype is one. The chain carries TRBV9 and TRBJ1-2; D is ambiguous. Trimming removed 0 bases at V and 7 bases at J, with 10 bases between. The CDR3 has 13 residues. Germline V gene data show CDR1 as SGDLS and CDR2 as YYNGEE. CDR3: CASSVAGIGGYTF. The CDR3 region has the DNA TGTGCCAGCAGCGTAGCAGGTATCGGTGGCTACACCTTC.

This clonotype was detected a few times. V usage is TRBV20-1 and J usage is TRBJ1-4; maybe TRBD1 (6 bases). The CDR3 covers 14 residues. V lost 0 bases, J lost 8 bases, and 13 bases lay in between. Germline V lookup: CDR1 DFQATT, CDR2 SNEGSKA (reference sequence). The CDR3 bases are TGCAGTGCTAGAGATCAGGGGACGGACGAAAAACTGTTTTTT. Residues: CSARDQGTDEKLFF.

This chain uses TRBV6-5 with TRBJ2-1, with D perhaps TRBD2 (7 bases). Between the trimmed V and J ends, which lost 4 bases and 14 bases, there was a span of 15 bases. This CDR3 contains 12 residues. Looked up from germline, CDR1 is MNHEY and CDR2 is SVGAGI. Here the CDR3 DNA reads TGTGCCAGCAGTTCACCACAGGGAGGGGAGTTCTTC. It specifies CASSSPQGGEFF.

The V call is TRBV6-1, the J call TRBJ1-4; D ambiguous. Germline assignment: CDR1 MNHNS and CDR2 SASEGT. V dropped 6 bases and J dropped 5 bases, with 10 bases sitting between them. There are 13 residues in the CDR3. This CDR3 is CASRPPENEKLFF. CDR3 DNA sequence: TGTGCCAGCAGGCCACCCGAAAATGAAAAACTGTTTTTT.

This sequence joins TRBV20-1 and TRBJ2-5; D possibly corresponds to TRBD2 (7 bases). Germline loops: CDR1 DFQATT, CDR2 SNEGSKA (reference sequence). This CDR3 has 14 residues. V dropped 6 bases and J dropped 5 bases, with 19 bases sitting between them. The CDR3 nucleotides are TGCAGTGCCCAAGAGAGTAGGGGGGGGGAGACCCAGTACTTC. Its translation: CSAQESRGGETQYF.